These 20 T cell receptor beta chains share one sample of origin, sequenced in a study of cytomegalovirus exposure and HLA in healthy donors. Amplification used 60 Vbeta primers and 13 Jbeta primers. Measured with immunoSEQ multiplex PCR; TCRdb has only the in-frame clones, and not every one. There are 60,000 or so clones in the sample; approximately 71% occur only once, and 25% lies in the top ten. The sequenced sample was PBMCs. These receptors were collected from a man in his forties or fifties in good health and CMV-seropositive.

The genes are TRBV2 and TRBJ1-1; the D is unclear. Germline CDR1 is SNHLY and CDR2 is FYNNEI. CDR3 length: 14 amino acids. V was clipped by 5 bases and J by 2 bases, with 12 bases between them. CDR3 loop: CASSPPGANTEAFF. CDR3 bases: TGTGCCAGCAGTCCGCCTGGAGCAAACACTGAAGCTTTCTTT. Using reference TRBV2 and TRBJ1-1 for the parts outside the CDR3, the full variable domain is EPEVTQTPSHQVTQMGQEVILRCVPISNHLYFYWYRQILGQKVEFLVSFYNNEISEKSEIFDDQFSVERPDGSNFTLKIRSTKLEDSAMYFCASSPPGANTEAFFGQGTRLTVV.

This clone was recorded a few times. The rearrangement joins TRBV5-1 to TRBJ1-4, with a tentative D call TRBD1 (5 bases). CDR3 length: 14 residues. Germline CDR1 SGHRS, CDR2 YFSETQ. Trimming cost V 2 bases and J 6 bases, with 11 bases left between them. CDR3 loop: CASSFWGGDEKLFF. CDR3 sequence (DNA): TGCGCCAGCAGCTTTTGGGGCGGGGATGAAAAACTGTTTTTT.

CDR3 DNA: TGTGCGACCGGACAGGGTTCCTACAATGAGCAGTTCTTC. Its translation: CATGQGSYNEQFF. The V and J genes are TRBV27 and TRBJ2-1, with 8 bases identical to TRBD1. Germline CDR1 is MNHEY and CDR2 is SMNVEV (reference sequence). This CDR3 has 13 amino acids.

The V gene is TRBV9, the J gene TRBJ2-7; possibly TRBD2 for D (5 bases). CDR3 size: 15 residues. Trimming removed 0 bases at V and 0 bases at J, with 10 bases between. Germline V gene data show CDR1 as SGDLS and CDR2 as YYNGEE. DNA of the CDR3: TGTGCCAGCAGCGTAGAAGGGAGCCTCTCCTACGAGCAGTACTTC. Translation gives CASSVEGSLSYEQYF.

V gene TRBV30 combines with J gene TRBJ1-5; TRBD1 matches at 7 bases. This CDR3 is 13 amino acids long. The V and J ends lost 1 base and 4 bases, in that order; junction bases with no gene match: 1. The germline V gene has CDR1 GTSNPN and CDR2 SVGIG (reference sequence). CDR3 DNA sequence: TGTGCCTGGAGTGCAGGGGGGAATCAGCCCCAGCATTTT. This sequence encodes CAWSAGGNQPQHF.

This clone came up a few times. The rearrangement links TRBV6-5 to TRBJ1-1; D is undetermined. The CDR3 contains 14 residues. Germline CDR1 and CDR2: MNHEY and SVGAGI. Trimming shortened V by 5 bases and J by 1 base, and 11 bases separated the two germline ends. The chain's CDR3 is CASSDLRGNTEAFF. In DNA, the CDR3 is TGTGCCAGCAGTGACCTTCGGGGGAACACTGAAGCTTTCTTT.

The chain carries TRBV27 and TRBJ2-2; 11 nucleotides line up with TRBD2. The CDR3 extends over 18 amino acids. CDR1 and CDR2 from the germline V gene are MNHEY and SMNVEV (reference sequence). The junction had 6 bases not matched to a gene; V was cut back by 3 bases and J by 0 bases. The DNA for the CDR3 is TGTGCCAGCAGTTTGAGGACTAGCGGGCTTTCGAACACCGGGGAGCTGTTTTTT. Its translation: CASSLRTSGLSNTGELFF.

V and J are TRBV6-6 and TRBJ2-3, with a possible D match to TRBD2 (7 bases). CDR3 length equals 14 residues. CDR1 is MNHNY and CDR2 is SVGAGI in the germline V gene (reference sequence). The germline V and J ends were trimmed by 0 bases and 6 bases, with 10 bases remaining between them. The DNA of the CDR3 is TGTGCCAGCAGTTACTCGGCGGGGGCCGATACGCAGTATTTT. Translating it yields CASSYSAGADTQYF.

This rearrangement joins TRBV13 to TRBJ2-3; unclear D gene. The CDR3 has 15 amino acids. V lost 2 bases to trimming and J lost 2 bases, with 11 bases between them. Germline V gene lookup returns CDR1 PRHDT and CDR2 FYEKMQ (reference sequence). The CDR3 reads CASSLSARITDTQYF. The CDR3 DNA reads TGTGCCAGCAGCTTATCGGCCAGGATCACAGATACGCAGTATTTT.

The J gene is TRBJ1-2, the V gene TRBV28, with D tentatively TRBD1 (5 bases). CDR3 size: 12 residues. V was cut by 3 bases and J by 4 bases, with 6 bases left in between. Germline loops: CDR1 MDHEN, CDR2 SYDVKM. The CDR3: CASSLGGYGYTF. The CDR3 nucleotides read TGTGCCAGCAGTTTGGGGGGCTATGGCTACACCTTC.

This clone was found a few times. V is TRBV9 and J is TRBJ2-1; 15 bases line up with TRBD2. Trimming removed 3 bases from V and 9 bases from J; junction bases left unmatched: 7. Germline values: CDR1 SGDLS, CDR2 YYNGEE. This CDR3 region has 16 residues. CDR3: CASSGTSGRATSEQFF. Written as DNA, the CDR3 is TGTGCCAGCAGCGGGACTAGCGGGAGGGCCACGAGTGAGCAGTTCTTC.

The rearrangement links TRBV5-3 to TRBJ2-3, with a tentative D call TRBD2 (5 bases). TRBV5-3 falls under the ORF class, with uncertain function. Trimming removed 1 base at V and 5 bases at J, with 14 bases between. The CDR3 has 15 residues. CDR3 loop: CARSLSRVGEDTQYF. The CDR3 DNA reads TGTGCCAGAAGCTTGAGCCGGGTCGGGGAAGATACGCAGTATTTT.

V gene TRBV18 combines with J gene TRBJ1-6, with D possibly TRBD1 on 5 matching bases. The CDR3 spans 14 residues. Looked up from germline, CDR1 is KGHSH and CDR2 is LQKENI. V lost 3 bases and J lost 6, with 9 bases in between. The CDR3 DNA reads as TGTGCCAGCTCACCGGACAAGGGTAATTCACCCCTCCACTTT. Protein: CASSPDKGNSPLHF.

The J gene is TRBJ1-2, the V gene TRBV5-1; a possible D gene is TRBD1 (6 bases). The germline CDR1 and CDR2 sequences are SGHRS and YFSETQ. V was pared by 4 bases and J by 2 bases, with 15 bases between. The CDR3 is made up of 15 amino acids. In DNA, the CDR3 is TGCGCCAGCAGCCACCCGCAGGGGTGGAACTATGGCTACACCTTC. It codes for CASSHPQGWNYGYTF.

This clone appeared a single time. The chain recombines TRBV9 with TRBJ1-6, with 9 nucleotides matching TRBD1. V dropped 3 bases and J dropped 8; count of bases not matched to a gene: 6. Germline loops: CDR1 SGDLS, CDR2 YYNGEE. The CDR3 is 15 amino acids. The CDR3 DNA reads TGTGCCAGCAGCGGCAGGGACAGGGAGTATTCACCCCTCCACTTT. As protein: CASSGRDREYSPLHF.

The chain has TRBV2 and TRBJ2-5; the D gene is possibly TRBD1 (6 bases). V was cut by 6 bases and J by 4 bases, with 15 bases left in between. CDR1 SNHLY and CDR2 FYNNEI come from the germline V gene. The CDR3 is 14 amino acids. The chain's CDR3 is CASSATGLGETQYF. For the CDR3, the DNA is TGTGCCAGCAGCGCTACAGGGTTGGGAGAGACCCAGTACTTC.

The gene calls are TRBV4-2 and TRBJ2-7; TRBD2 agrees at 7 bases. Germline V lookup: CDR1 LGHNA, CDR2 YNFKEQ. V dropped 1 base and J dropped 7; count of bases not matched to a gene: 7. This CDR3 contains 14 residues. CDR3 DNA sequence: TGTGCCAGCAGCCAAGTTGGGGGAGGGGCAGAGCAGTACTTC. Translating gives CASSQVGGGAEQYF.

This clone was picked up a small number of times. The chain employs TRBV5-1 and TRBJ2-6; 9 bases are shared with TRBD1. Germline V gene lookup returns CDR1 SGHRS and CDR2 YFSETQ. The CDR3 contains 19 residues. Trimming removed 0 bases from V and 4 bases from J; junction bases left unmatched: 11. CDR3 protein: CASSLVTGGNLLGANVLTF. The CDR3 DNA reads TGCGCCAGCAGCTTGGTGACAGGGGGAAACCTCCTGGGGGCCAACGTCCTGACTTTC.

The chain's CDR3 is CASSHELTGGKVEQFF. CDR3 in DNA: TGCGCCAGCAGCCACGAACTGACAGGGGGCAAGGTTGAGCAGTTCTTC. The J gene is TRBJ2-1, the V gene TRBV4-1; 10 nucleotides match TRBD1. Looked up from germline, CDR1 is MGHRA and CDR2 is YSYEKL. The CDR3 is 16 residues long. Losses at the gene ends were 3 bases for V and 9 bases for J; bases not matched to a gene: 11.

The chain has TRBV30 and TRBJ2-1; 7 bases fit TRBD1. The CDR3 is 12 residues long. Trimming cost V 3 bases and J 6 bases; bases outside gene matches: 2. Germline values: CDR1 GTSNPN, CDR2 SVGIG (reference sequence). CDR3 nucleotides: TGTGCCTGGAGGTGGACAGGCAATGAGCAGTTCTTC. Translating gives CAWRWTGNEQFF.